This TCR beta chain was captured by sequencing in a study of cytomegalovirus exposure and HLA in healthy donors. General study results and limits: Across HLA loci, a later analysis found differing TCR association rates, with DRB1 most and HLA-C fewest. The likely explanation for a cluster of highly shared sequence variants was sequencing artifact.

Vbeta (60) and Jbeta (13) primers were used in the PCR. TCRdb's copy holds only in-frame clones and misses some; the assay was immunoSEQ multiplex PCR. The table lists hundreds of thousands of clones, approximately 80% of them singletons. Worth noting for this clone: The target antigen is unknown.

The CDR3 has 15 residues. Germline V CDR1 and CDR2: MNHEY, SVGAGI. V lost 1 base and J lost 5, with 14 bases in between. The chain couples TRBV6-5 to TRBJ1-2, with D tentatively TRBD1 (6 bases). This TCR derives from a woman between 35 and 50 years old in good health and CMV-seronegative. Sequencing used PBMCs. DNA for the CDR3: TGTGCCAGCAGTTACTTTGGAAATACAGGGTATGGCTACACCTTC. Translating it yields CASSYFGNTGYGYTF.